One and the same sample provided the 16 T cell receptor beta chains below, sequenced in a study of blood T cells in healthy people across ages. Next came a second PCR, run for about 6 to 12 cycles, which used a sample-barcoded 5' primer along with a J-beta primer mix. TCRdb used MiXCR to reprocess the 5' RACE reads, holding one entry per CDR3 protein. The sample has around 900,000 distinct CDR3 sequences, 29% seen once. Sequenced material: blood. The receptors were sampled from a woman aged 80 or older in good health.

The rearrangement uses TRBV5-1 and TRBJ1-1; D gene ambiguous. V shed 0 bases and J shed 5 bases, with 14 bases lying between them. The CDR3 is 15 residues long. Germline V CDR1 and CDR2: SGHRS, YFSETQ. CDR3 nucleotide sequence: TGCGCCAGCAGCTTGGGTTTAAGGAGCAGAACTGAAGCTTTCTTT. This codes for CASSLGLRSRTEAFF.

The CDR3 sequence: CASQLDFLNEQFF. CDR3 in DNA: TGTGCCAGCCAATTGGACTTTCTCAATGAGCAGTTCTTC. The chain employs TRBV6-2 or TRBV6-3 and TRBJ2-1; a weak D match, TRBD2 (5 bases). The CDR3 has 13 amino acids. CDR1 is MNHEY, CDR2 SVGEGT, per germline. Deletions cut 8 bases from V and 6 bases from J, with 14 bases between.

This clonotype was detected only a few times. This chain connects TRBV28 to TRBJ1-1, with a tentative D call TRBD1 (5 bases). Between the trimmed V and J ends, which lost 2 bases and 7 bases, there was a span of 8 bases. The CDR3 is 12 residues long. In germline, CDR1 is MDHEN, CDR2 SYDVKM. In DNA form, the CDR3 reads TGTGCCAGCAGTTTAAACAGGCGTGAAGCTTTCTTT. Protein: CASSLNRREAFF.

This clonotype was detected only a few times. This chain links TRBV3-1 with TRBJ2-5; 8 nucleotides match TRBD1. Judging by the DNA end, TRBJ2-7 fits better; the J call may be wrong. The CDR3 is made up of 15 amino acids. Germline assignment: CDR1 LGHDT and CDR2 YNNKEL (reference sequence). The CDR3 is CASSQGRQGIHEQYF. The DNA for the CDR3 is TGTGCCAGCAGCCAAGGCCGACAGGGGATCCACGAGCAGTACTTC.

On this clonotype itself: A read error may be the cause here, since a much bigger clone is one base away. V usage is TRBV20-1 and J usage is TRBJ1-2, with 11 bases that match TRBD1. This CDR3 comprises 13 residues. The germline gives CDR1 DFQATT, CDR2 SNEGSKA (reference sequence). J lost 8 bases, V lost 6 bases, and 8 bases had no gene match. The CDR3 region is CSARDRGMGGYTF. In nucleotides, the CDR3 is TGCAGTGCCCGGGACAGGGGGATGGGCGGCTACACCTTC.

The table lists this clonotype with many counts. V usage is TRBV20-1 and J usage is TRBJ1-6; no clear D. Germline V gives CDR1 DFQATT, CDR2 SNEGSKA (reference sequence). CDR3 length: 14 residues. Trimming shortened V by 6 bases and J by 7 bases, and 16 bases separated the two germline ends. This chain's CDR3 is CSAPIGSSNSPLHF. DNA of the CDR3: TGCAGTGCCCCGATCGGGTCTTCAAATTCACCCCTCCACTTT.

This clonotype occurred many times. The V gene is TRBV7-2, the J gene TRBJ1-6; possibly TRBD1 for D (6 bases). The V end lost 1 base, the J end lost 5 bases, and 15 bases lay between the germline ends. This CDR3 has 17 residues. In germline, CDR1 is SGHTA, CDR2 FQGNSA. CDR3 region: CASSLVGGDKHNSPLHF. DNA of the CDR3: TGTGCCAGCAGCTTAGTGGGGGGCGACAAACATAATTCACCCCTCCACTTT.

The sample holds many counts of this clonotype. This chain uses TRBV9 with TRBJ2-1; 9 nucleotides match TRBD1. V shed 3 bases, J shed 7 bases, and the junction held 8 bases outside the gene matches. The length of the CDR3 is 15 residues. Per germline, CDR1 SGDLS and CDR2 YYNGEE. CDR3 in DNA: TGTGCCAGCAGCGCGGGACAGGGTATGGGGAATGAGCAGTTCTTC. Its translation: CASSAGQGMGNEQFF.

This clonotype was recorded many times. The chain carries TRBV7-2 and TRBJ2-1, with 10 bases that match TRBD2. The V gene end was trimmed by 1 base and the J gene end by 9 bases; junction bases not matched to a gene: 9. Germline loops: CDR1 SGHTA, CDR2 FQGNSA. The CDR3 consists of 16 residues. CDR3 loop: CASSLGSAGGQVEQFF. As DNA, the CDR3 is TGTGCCAGCAGCTTAGGCTCAGCGGGGGGGCAGGTTGAGCAGTTCTTC.

The chain carries TRBV9 and TRBJ1-4, with no clear D. Trimming pared 4 bases from V and 4 bases from J, leaving 14 bases between. CDR3 size: 15 residues. Germline-derived CDR1 and CDR2 are SGDLS and YYNGEE. CDR3 DNA: TGTGCCAGCAGCTTCGGACCCTCGGGTAATGAAAAACTGTTTTTT. Residues: CASSFGPSGNEKLFF.

The J gene is TRBJ2-5, the V gene TRBV7-2; D uncertain. Trimming took 7 bases from V and 2 from J, leaving 5 bases between them. Per the germline V gene, CDR1 is SGHTA and CDR2 is FQGNSA. This CDR3 region has 11 residues. CDR3 bases: TGTGCCAGCATGGAGCAAGAGACCCAGTACTTC. This gives the protein CASMEQETQYF. Filled out from reference TRBV7-2 and TRBJ2-5, the complete variable domain reads GAGVSQSPSNKVTEKGKDVELRCDPISGHTALYWYRQSLGQGLEFLIYFQGNSAPDKSGLPSDRFSAERTGGSVSTLTIQRTQQEDSAVYLCASMEQETQYFGPGTRLLVL.

Concerning this clonotype itself: This may be a read error: a much more frequent sequence differs by one nucleotide. This sequence joins TRBV7-2 and TRBJ2-5, with 10 bases matching TRBD1. The CDR3 sequence is 14 residues long. Losses at the gene ends were 6 bases for V and 2 bases for J; bases not matched to a gene: 3. In germline, CDR1 is SGHTA, CDR2 FQGNSA. The CDR3 DNA reads as TGTGCCAGCAGGAGGGGACAGGGGCAAGAGACCCAGTACTTC. Residues: CASRRGQGQETQYF.

This clonotype has a count of ten or more. The V gene is TRBV29-1, the J gene TRBJ1-2; D gene uncertain. Germline CDR1 and CDR2: SQVTM and ANQGSEA. The CDR3 length is 12 residues. Between the trimmed V and J ends, which lost 3 bases and 5 bases, there was a span of 10 bases. DNA of the CDR3: TGCAGCGTTGAGACCTACCCTTATGGCTACACCTTC. Encoded protein: CSVETYPYGYTF.

This clonotype was seen a handful of times. A read error is possible here, since a much larger clone lies one base away. J is TRBJ2-7 and V is TRBV10-3; no clear D. Trimming stripped 2 bases from V and 7 bases from J, with 12 bases between. CDR3 length: 13 amino acids. Germline CDR1 is ENHRY and CDR2 is SYGVKD. In DNA form, the CDR3 reads TGTGCCATCAGTGAGGACGTCTACAATGAGCAGTACTTC. It yields the protein CAISEDVYNEQYF.

V is TRBV20-1 and J is TRBJ2-3; 10 bases are a match to TRBD2. This CDR3 comprises 15 residues. Looked up from germline, CDR1 is DFQATT and CDR2 is SNEGSKA (reference sequence). V shed 3 bases and J 0 bases; nucleotides not matched to a gene: 3. The CDR3: CSASTTSGSTDTQYF. The CDR3 region has the DNA TGCAGTGCTAGTACGACTAGCGGGAGCACAGATACGCAGTATTTT.

This clonotype has a count of ten or more. V gene TRBV6-2 or TRBV6-3 combines with J gene TRBJ2-5, with D uncertain. CDR1 MNHEY and CDR2 SVGEGT come from the germline V gene. The CDR3 has 15 amino acids. V was clipped by 6 bases and J by 2 bases, with 16 bases between them. CDR3 region: CASRVWLERQETQYF. The CDR3 DNA reads as TGTGCCAGCAGGGTCTGGCTAGAACGACAAGAGACCCAGTACTTC.